This T cell receptor beta chain was captured by sequencing in a study of CD8 T cells in Susac syndrome. The wider study: Patients with Susac syndrome who were sequenced included more than 5 with active disease and eight in remission. At blood draw, Susac syndrome patients were therapy-naive, on corticosteroids, or on intravenous immunoglobulin alone.

This clonotype was observed a few times. The CDR3 sequence is 15 residues long. The V segment lost 1 base and the J segment 1 base; nucleotides outside the gene matches: 0. Sequencing of TCR beta drew on CD8+ and CD4+ T cells from blood. Reverse transcription of about 0.45 to 1 ug RNA was carried out with random hexamers. Amplification of TCR beta CDR3 was carried out by immunoSEQ multiplex PCR, which covered 54 Vbeta and 13 Jbeta segments. TCRdb itself ran the immunoSEQ multiplex PCR reads through MiXCR, one entry per CDR3 protein. This sample has 85,000 to 95,000 distinct CDR3 sequences; 85% to 95% occur once, and the top ten carry more than 0.3%.

The clonotype was recovered from a human donor with Susac syndrome. V and J are TRBV12-3 or TRBV12-4 and TRBJ2-1; TRBD2 matches at 8 bases. Input material: CD4+ T cells from PBMCs. In nucleotides, the CDR3 is TGTGCCAGCAGTTTAGGCGGGGGGTCCTACAATGAGCAGTTCTTC. Amino acid sequence: CASSLGGGSYNEQFF.